The 15 T cell receptor beta chains in this list originate from one sample, sequenced in a study of blood T cell repertoires in COVID-19. Sequencing used immunoSEQ multiplex PCR; TCRdb keeps in-frame clones, though not all of them. This sample has 150,000 to 200,000 clones, with around four fifths found just once. Sequences were obtained from peripheral blood. The receptor source for this set is a human donor with acute or convalescent COVID-19. The donor label of this sample is uncertain.

The V and J genes are TRBV14 and TRBJ2-7; 7 positions match TRBD1. With 5 bases clipped from V and 6 bases from J, the junction kept 10 bases outside the gene matches. There are 14 residues in the CDR3. Germline values: CDR1 SGHDN, CDR2 FVKESK. The CDR3 spells CASSDDRVKVEQYF. In DNA form, the CDR3 reads TGTGCCAGCAGCGACGACAGGGTAAAAGTCGAGCAGTACTTC.

This sequence joins TRBV27 and TRBJ2-7, with 7 bases fitting TRBD2. CDR3 length: 14 amino acids. From germline, CDR1 is MNHEY and CDR2 SMNVEV (reference sequence). J lost 7 bases, V lost 3 bases, and 9 bases had no gene match. The CDR3 sequence: CASSFGGSVAEQYF. CDR3 in DNA: TGTGCCAGCAGTTTCGGCGGGAGTGTTGCGGAGCAGTACTTC.

V is TRBV9 and J is TRBJ2-2; a weak D match, TRBD1 (5 bases). The V gene lost 0 bases and the J gene lost 5 bases, with 11 bases spanning the gap. CDR3 size: 15 residues. Germline CDR1 reads SGDLS; CDR2 reads YYNGEE. The CDR3 region has the DNA TGTGCCAGCAGCGTAGACCTGGGGCTTACCGGGGAGCTGTTTTTT. It is translated as CASSVDLGLTGELFF.

This clone was seen a single time. This chain uses TRBV6-1 with TRBJ2-7, with 7 bases identical to TRBD2. Germline CDR1 and CDR2: MNHNS and SASEGT. The length of the CDR3 is 14 residues. Losses at the gene ends were 2 bases for V and 2 bases for J; bases not matched to a gene: 3. The CDR3 DNA is TGTGCCAGCAGTGAATCGGGGGGTCCCTACGAGCAGTACTTC. Translating gives CASSESGGPYEQYF.

The gene calls are TRBV18 and TRBJ2-5, with 9 bases aligning to TRBD1. After removal of 3 bases from V and 5 bases from J, the junction contained 4 bases not matched to a gene. The CDR3 is 14 residues long. Germline V gene sequence: CDR1 KGHSH, CDR2 LQKENI. CDR3 residues: CASSPGQGHETQYF. CDR3 nucleotide sequence: TGTGCCAGCTCACCGGGACAGGGCCATGAGACCCAGTACTTC.

The chain employs TRBV3-1 (or the pseudogene TRBV3-2) and TRBJ2-1; 15 nucleotides line up with TRBD2. The trim removed 4 bases at V and 9 bases at J, leaving 1 base unmatched. The CDR3 is 14 residues long. Per germline, CDR1 LGHDT and CDR2 YNNKEL (reference sequence). The CDR3 DNA reads TGTGCCAGCAGCCGGGGACTAGCGGGAGGTGAGCAGTTCTTC. Translated, it gives CASSRGLAGGEQFF.

This chain's CDR3 is CASSDSSAGTRGTQYF. Written as DNA, the CDR3 is TGTGCCAGCAGTGACAGTTCAGCGGGGACGCGAGGTACGCAGTATTTT. The chain employs TRBV6-4 and TRBJ2-3; 7 bases match TRBD2. This CDR3 is 16 amino acids long. Trimming removed 2 bases from V and 8 bases from J; junction bases left unmatched: 13. Germline loops: CDR1 MRHNA, CDR2 SNTAGT.

This chain links TRBV12-5 with TRBJ1-1; tentatively, D is TRBD1 (6 bases). Germline V gives CDR1 LGHNT, CDR2 FRNRAP. The CDR3 runs 17 residues. V lost 2 bases and J lost 0, with 16 bases in between. Here the CDR3 reads CASGLFRTVSMNTEAFF. The CDR3 region has the DNA TGTGCTAGTGGTTTGTTCCGGACAGTATCAATGAACACTGAAGCTTTCTTT.

Comments on this clone: Different DNA sequences within this sample yield the same CDR3. V and J are TRBV14 and TRBJ1-1; D may be TRBD1 (6 bases). This CDR3 spans 14 amino acids. V lost 1 base, J lost 1 base, and 7 bases lay in between. Germline V gene lookup returns CDR1 SGHDN and CDR2 FVKESK. CDR3 DNA sequence: TGTGCCAGCAGCCAAGGGACAGCGAACACTGAAGCTTTCTTT. Its translation: CASSQGTANTEAFF.

V gene TRBV29-1 combines with J gene TRBJ2-1; 8 nucleotides match TRBD2. This CDR3 comprises 13 residues. The junction had 1 base not matched to a gene; V was cut back by 3 bases and J by 3 bases. CDR1 and CDR2 from the germline V gene are SQVTM and ANQGSEA. CDR3 loop: CSVDREGYNEQFF. Written as DNA, the CDR3 is TGCAGCGTTGACCGGGAGGGCTACAATGAGCAGTTCTTC.

The rearrangement links TRBV29-1 to TRBJ2-3, with D perhaps matching TRBD2 (5 bases). Trimming stripped 6 bases from V and 8 bases from J, with 12 bases between. The CDR3 spans 11 residues. Germline V gene data show CDR1 as SQVTM and CDR2 as ANQGSEA. CDR3 amino acids: CSVGAGVTQYF. CDR3 coding DNA: TGCAGCGTCGGTGCCGGGGTTACGCAGTATTTT.

The chain combines TRBV19 with TRBJ2-6; 8 bases agree with TRBD2. The CDR3 is 18 residues long. Germline V lookup: CDR1 LNHDA, CDR2 SQIVND (reference sequence). V lost 7 bases and J lost 2; bases outside the gene matches: 13. CDR3 amino acids: CASTHLAGRAPGANVLTF. The CDR3 DNA reads TGTGCCAGTACCCATCTCGCCGGGAGGGCCCCTGGGGCCAACGTCCTGACTTTC. Full variable domain (outside the CDR3, taken from reference TRBV19 and TRBJ2-6): DGGITQSPKYLFRKEGQNVTLSCEQNLNHDAMYWYRQDPGQGLRLIYYSQIVNDFQKGDIAEGYSVSREKKESFPLTVTSAQKNPTAFYLCASTHLAGRAPGANVLTFGAGSRLTVL.

The rearrangement joins TRBV7-5 to TRBJ2-7; the table's D call, TRBD2, has no DNA check behind it. TRBV7-5 is noted as a pseudogene. The CDR3 contains 15 residues. The chain's CDR3 is CVRSLGRGGTYEQYF. The CDR3 nucleotides read TGTGTCAGAAGCTTAGGGCGGGGCGGGACCTACGAGCAGTACTTC.

This clone was counted between two and nine times. The rearrangement joins TRBV6-6 to TRBJ1-1; 9 bases map to TRBD1. This CDR3 has 14 residues. J lost 6 bases, V lost 5 bases, and 7 bases had no gene match. Germline CDR1 is MNHNY and CDR2 is SVGAGI (reference sequence). The CDR3, as DNA: TGTGCCAGCAGTAACAGGGACAGGGCGTCTGAAGCTTTCTTT. It translates to CASSNRDRASEAFF.

This clone has more than one count but fewer than ten. J is TRBJ1-4 and V is TRBV28; 8 bases line up with TRBD1. CDR1 and CDR2 from the germline V gene are MDHEN and SYDVKM. The junction had 10 bases not matched to a gene; V was cut back by 6 bases and J by 1 base. This CDR3 contains 17 residues. CDR3 in amino acids: CASRLRTGRGTNEKLFF. CDR3 sequence (DNA): TGTGCCAGCAGACTAAGGACAGGGCGGGGAACTAATGAAAAACTGTTTTTT.